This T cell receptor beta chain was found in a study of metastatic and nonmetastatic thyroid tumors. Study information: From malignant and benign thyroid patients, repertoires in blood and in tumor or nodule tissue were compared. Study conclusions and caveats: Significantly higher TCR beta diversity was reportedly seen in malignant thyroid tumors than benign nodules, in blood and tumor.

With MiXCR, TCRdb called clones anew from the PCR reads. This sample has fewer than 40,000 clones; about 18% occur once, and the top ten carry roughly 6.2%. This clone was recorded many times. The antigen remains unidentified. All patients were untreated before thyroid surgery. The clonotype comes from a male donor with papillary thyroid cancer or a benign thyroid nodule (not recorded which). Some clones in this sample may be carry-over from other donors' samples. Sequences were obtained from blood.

The CDR3 region has the DNA TGTGCCAGCAGCTTAGTCGGAGGGTCCTACGAGCAGTACTTC. This translates into CASSLVGGSYEQYF. This chain joins TRBV11-3 and TRBJ2-7; D is perhaps TRBD2 (6 bases). Deletions cut 1 base from V and 1 base from J, with 8 bases between. The CDR3 consists of 14 residues. The germline gives CDR1 SGHNT, CDR2 YENEEA.